This T cell receptor beta chain was sequenced for a study of early T cells in non-severe SARS-CoV-2 infection. Each CDR3 protein is one row after TCRdb ran MiXCR on the 5' RACE reads. The top ten hold roughly 1.2% of the sample, which has 75,000 to 100,000 distinct CDR3 sequences, around a sixth seen once. This clonotype was observed a few times. The antigen remains unidentified. Study-wide points: Anti-spike CD8 responses were favored in VDJdb matching, and private and CD4 specificities were missed.

This CDR3 is 17 amino acids long. Germline CDR1 and CDR2: LGHNA and YSLEER. With 0 bases removed from V and 1 base from J, the gap between germline ends came to 16 bases. The chain links TRBV4-3 to TRBJ2-7; D is uncertain. This clonotype was sampled from an adult who was a healthcare worker with PCR-confirmed SARS-CoV-2 infection or an uninfected control (not recorded which). The specimen sequenced was whole blood. CDR3 sequence: CASSQDPSGIISYEQYF. CDR3 DNA: TGCGCCAGCAGCCAAGATCCGTCCGGTATAATATCCTACGAGCAGTACTTC.